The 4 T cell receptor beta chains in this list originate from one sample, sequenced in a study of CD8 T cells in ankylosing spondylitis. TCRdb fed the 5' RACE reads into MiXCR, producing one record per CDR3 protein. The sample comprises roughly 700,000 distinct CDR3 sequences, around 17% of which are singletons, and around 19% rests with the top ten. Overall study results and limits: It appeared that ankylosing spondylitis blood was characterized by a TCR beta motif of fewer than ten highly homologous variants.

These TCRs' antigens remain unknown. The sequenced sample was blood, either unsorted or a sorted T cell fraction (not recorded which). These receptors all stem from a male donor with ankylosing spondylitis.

In DNA, the CDR3 is TGTGCCAGCAGTTACTCTCTGAGCAATCAGCCCCAGCATTTT. Its protein is CASSYSLSNQPQHF. V usage is TRBV6-2 or TRBV6-3 and J usage is TRBJ1-5; no clear D gene. The CDR3 totals 14 residues. Germline V gene data show CDR1 as MNHEY and CDR2 as SVGEGT. Trimming shortened V by 0 bases and J by 1 base, and 4 bases separated the two germline ends.

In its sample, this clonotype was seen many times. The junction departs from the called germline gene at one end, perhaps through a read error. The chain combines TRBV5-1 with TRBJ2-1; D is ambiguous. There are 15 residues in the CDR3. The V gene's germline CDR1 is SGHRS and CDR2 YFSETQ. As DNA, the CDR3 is TGTGCCAGCAGCCTCACTGGCGGACCCTACAATGAGCAGTTCTTC. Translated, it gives CASSLTGGPYNEQFF.

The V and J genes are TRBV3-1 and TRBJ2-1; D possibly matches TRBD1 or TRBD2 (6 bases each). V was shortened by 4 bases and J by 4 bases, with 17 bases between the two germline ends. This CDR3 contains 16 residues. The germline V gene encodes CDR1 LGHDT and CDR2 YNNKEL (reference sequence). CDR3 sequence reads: CASSPNWGAKYNEQFF. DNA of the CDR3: TGTGCCAGCAGCCCGAATTGGGGGGCCAAATACAATGAGCAGTTCTTC.

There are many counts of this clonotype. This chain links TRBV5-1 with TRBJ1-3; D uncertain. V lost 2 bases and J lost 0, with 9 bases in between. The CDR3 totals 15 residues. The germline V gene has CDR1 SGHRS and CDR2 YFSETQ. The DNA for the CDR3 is TGCGCCAGCAGCTTTGGAGGAGACTCTGGAAACACCATATATTTT. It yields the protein CASSFGGDSGNTIYF.